This TCR beta chain was captured in a study of molecular identifiers for immune sequencing clone quantification. This CDR3 contains 16 residues. CDR1 is MNHEY and CDR2 is SMNVEV in the germline V gene (reference sequence). V gave up 6 bases and J gave up 1 base; unmatched junction bases: 7. Bulk TCR libraries used previously described methods and listed TCR primers. TCRdb re-derived calls from the PCR reads in MiXCR, one entry per CDR3 protein. Among 460,000 or so distinct CDR3 sequences listed, about a fifth were seen once. The sequence came from a human donor in good health. Some libraries in this study had Jurkat cell RNA spiked in. The chain employs TRBV27 and TRBJ1-3; the match to TRBD1 covers 9 bases. Sequencing used naive CD8+ T cells from blood, with Jurkat cell RNA spiked in. Sample subset: FACS-sorted CD8+CD4-CCR7+CD45RA+ naive T cells. The CDR3 DNA sequence: TGTGCCAGCAGGCCCGGGACAGGGATTTCTGGAAACACCATATATTTT. This gives the protein CASRPGTGISGNTIYF.